These 5 T cell receptor beta chains originate from one sample sequenced in a study of blood T cell repertoires in COVID-19 (dated by TCRdb to 2019 to 2021). The library was built by means of the immunoSEQ multiplex PCR assay. Drawn from immuneACCESS, this table holds only the in-frame rearrangements with V and J called that TCRdb kept. Clones are partly lost; checked studies trace under half to an unresolved V gene and leave the rest unexplained. Present in this sample are some 240,000 clones, 81% of which were seen just once. The ten largest account for 6.5% to 9.5% of the sample. Sequencing was carried out using peripheral blood. The source is a woman at least 80 years old with COVID-19, enrolled during active disease.

This clone was recorded only once. The chain uses TRBV12-3 or TRBV12-4 and TRBJ1-1; TRBD1 is a possible D gene (6 bases). V was clipped by 3 bases and J by 6 bases, with 11 bases between them. The CDR3 is 13 residues long. CDR3 in amino acids: CASSLAGAAEAFF. Here the CDR3 DNA reads TGTGCCAGCAGTTTGGCGGGGGCAGCTGAAGCTTTCTTT.

The V and J genes are TRBV19 and TRBJ2-2; TRBD1 is a possible D gene (6 bases). The CDR3 consists of 16 residues. The V and J ends lost 0 bases and 6 bases respectively, with 14 bases between them. Germline loops: CDR1 LNHDA, CDR2 SQIVND (reference sequence). CDR3 residues: CASSIDRLGASGELFF. In DNA form, the CDR3 reads TGTGCCAGTAGTATAGATCGACTGGGGGCGTCCGGGGAGCTGTTTTTT.

The chain uses TRBV5-5 and TRBJ1-3, with 7 bases that match TRBD1. V was clipped by 4 bases and J by 4 bases; unmatched bases: 5. This CDR3 has 14 residues. Looked up from germline, CDR1 is SGHKS and CDR2 is YYEKEE (reference sequence). The CDR3 loop reads CASSVTGSGNTIYF. The CDR3 DNA is TGTGCCAGCAGCGTGACAGGGTCCGGAAACACCATATATTTT.

The rearrangement joins TRBV9 to TRBJ1-5; D remains ambiguous. Germline lookup yields CDR1 SGDLS and CDR2 YYNGEE. The CDR3 covers 13 residues. V was cut by 0 bases and J by 5 bases, with 6 bases left in between. Here the CDR3 DNA reads TGTGCCAGCAGCGTAGCAGATTATCAGCCCCAGCATTTT. Protein sequence: CASSVADYQPQHF.

The J gene is TRBJ2-1, the V gene TRBV11-3, with 10 bases fitting TRBD2. This CDR3 spans 16 amino acids. The germline gives CDR1 SGHNT, CDR2 YENEEA. V was pared by 1 base and J by 9 bases, with 9 bases of the junction left unmatched. The CDR3 sequence: CASSLGASGSFGEQFF. CDR3 DNA sequence: TGTGCCAGCAGCTTAGGAGCTAGCGGGAGTTTTGGTGAGCAGTTCTTC.